This T cell receptor (beta chain) was obtained from a study of shared clonotypes between healthy human individuals (dated by TCRdb to the early 2020s). With regard to the full study: The cohort comprised two women and three men aged 18 to 49 years. For each donor, CD4 naive and CD4 memory were each given three plates, CD8 naive was given two plates, and CD8 memory was given one plate. Blood TCR repertoires of 5 or 6 healthy adults were deeply sequenced to estimate repertoire size and the extent of clonotype sharing between individuals. To increase sequencing depth and limit assay-specific biases, TCR repertoire library preparation and sequencing were carried out by different laboratories using diverse techniques. Per donor, leukapheresis produced somewhere between about 0.94 and 10 billion PBMCs.

Broad study findings and their caveats: Based on pairwise subsampling, the degree of clonotype sharing among donors was expected to be affected by sequencing depth. Only blood was sampled, and tissue TCR repertoires likely differ from those in blood. Rarefaction of sorted-subset datasets indicated incomplete sequencing despite the large sequencing depth. Clonotypes shared by all four sorted-subset donors showed higher generation probabilities than non-shared clonotypes. When several donors were compared, the shared fraction of clonotypes was about 5% for naive CD4, roughly 3.4% for naive CD8, roughly 2.5% for memory CD4, and 0.4% for memory CD8. The genetic and exposure-history diversity represented was limited by the small number of donors. Larger estimated clonotype richness was generally found for naive subsets than for memory subsets.

As regards this clone: Its cognate antigen has yet to be identified. The input lacks base qualities; no much larger clone sits a single base away.

For the CD8 naive samples, CD45RO-negative cells were positively selected for CCR7, yielding a CD45RA+CCR7+ population from which TemRA cells were excluded. Healthy HIV-negative adults with no recently reported acute infections or vaccinations were included as donors. Every donor was a Caucasian adult residing in Nashville, Tennessee, USA. Blood was collected by leukapheresis, and PBMCs were isolated by Ficoll-Histopaque density gradient centrifugation and then cryopreserved in liquid nitrogen vapor phase. Purity and quantity of every magnetically sorted T cell population were checked by analytical flow cytometry. Genomic DNA was isolated from every sorted fraction and measured by UV absorbance on a Nanodrop 2000c. From cysteine to phenylalanine, the CDR3 is 16 amino acids long. CDR3 DNA only is kept here, 48 bases in frame from base 1. Trimming takes 4 bases off V and 6 bases off J; junction bases not matched to a gene: 14. CDR1 MNHEY and CDR2 SMNVEV were looked up in the germline V gene (reference sequence).

Using the deep immunoSEQ assay, multiplex PCR amplified TCR CDR3 regions from genomic DNA. For each cell subset, the extracted genomic DNA was distributed evenly across all wells of several immunoSEQ 96-well plates, and each plate served as one replicate. For sorted subsets, 150 to 200 ng genomic DNA, equal to about 30,000 T cell genomes, was loaded into each replicate PCR. Purified libraries were quantified with a Qubit 3.0 fluorometer, sized on a Bioanalyzer 2100, and re-quantified with the KAPA Library Quantification kit. Every immunoSEQ 96-well plate was sequenced on a separate single-read 150-cycle Illumina NextSeq 550 flow cell. Per the original workflow: Because the immunoSEQ output included only junctional sequences and no quality scores, the filtering could not be the same as the filtering used for full-length reads. To assign V/J genes and CDR3, sequences were annotated against IMGT germline references using PyIR, a Python wrapper for IgBLAST v1.9. Reads with weak V/J assignments (E-value above 1e-6), missing CDR3, stop codons, out-of-frame junctions, or ambiguous translated residues were removed. V3J clonotypes were defined as sequences sharing an identical inferred V gene, J gene, and CDR3 amino acid sequence. Percentage overlap between repertoires was computed as shared unique clonotypes divided by the size of the smaller repertoire. Repertoire richness was assessed with RTK rarefaction, the Chao1 estimator, and Recon v2.1 estimates of unobserved clonotypes. Generation probabilities were computed with OLGA for all TCRbeta clonotypes obtained by the gDNA method from a few donors. Held by TCRdb, this immuneACCESS table contains in-frame sequences only and omits some clones. Under half of the omission traces to an unresolved V gene where checked; the cause of the rest is unknown. The V and J calls and clone size are taken from that table; D and trimming were inferred from the DNA. Here the sample has around 1.9 million clones; more than 85% occur a single time. Of the sample, about 1.5% is held by the ten largest clones.

Sequencing was carried out using naive CD8+ T cells from PBMCs. The cell subset or site label, read with the paper, signifies: CD45RA+CCR7+. The clonotype was recovered from a man between 18 and 29 years old in good health. Some clones in this sample may be carry-over from other donors' samples. The receptor chain draws on TRBV27 and TRBJ2-7; 8 of the junction bases match TRBD2. DNA sequence: TGTGCCAGCAGTTCCCGCGTAGCGGGAAGGATGCCCGAGCAGTACTTC. The encoded protein is CASSSRVAGRMPEQYF.